The 8 T cell receptor beta chains presented below share a single source sample, sequenced in a study of technical replicates of blood from a handful of donors. Profiling relied on immunoSEQ multiplex PCR, and the TCRdb table lists in-frame clones only, not all of them. The table shows approximately 68,000 clones, with about 97% occurring only once. Sequencing used T cells isolated from PBMCs. These receptors all come from a human donor in good health.

This chain links TRBV29-1 with TRBJ1-2; a weak D match, TRBD1 (6 bases). Per germline, CDR1 SQVTM and CDR2 ANQGSEA. The CDR3 totals 14 residues. Trimming shortened V by 5 bases and J by 6 bases, and 19 bases separated the two germline ends. CDR3 amino acids: CSVIQTQGMNGYTF. For the CDR3, the DNA is TGCAGCGTTATACAAACCCAGGGGATGAATGGCTACACCTTC.

The V and J genes are TRBV7-8 and TRBJ1-2; D unclear. CDR3 length: 14 residues. Germline CDR1 is SGHVS and CDR2 is FQNEAQ. V lost 5 bases and J 3 bases, leaving 13 bases between the germline ends. The CDR3 nucleotides are TGTGCCAGCAGCCTGCTGACTTTGTACTATGGCTACACCTTC. It specifies CASSLLTLYYGYTF.

J is TRBJ2-1 and V is TRBV6-5; D is unresolved. Germline V CDR1 and CDR2: MNHEY, SVGAGI. There are 13 residues in the CDR3. V lost 0 bases and J 14 bases, leaving 14 bases between the germline ends. DNA of the CDR3: TGTGCCAGCAGTTACTCGATCTGGTCGTCGGAGTTCTTC. Translation gives CASSYSIWSSEFF.

The CDR3 DNA reads TGTGCCAGCAGCTTAGTTCCTCCCCCTACGTACAATGAGCAGTTCTTC. Its translation: CASSLVPPPTYNEQFF. V is TRBV11-3 and J is TRBJ2-1; D is unresolved. This CDR3 has 16 residues. Trimming left V 1 base short and J 4 bases short, with 14 bases between. Per germline, CDR1 SGHNT and CDR2 YENEEA.

This chain connects TRBV5-4 to TRBJ2-7; D call uncertain. Between the trimmed V and J ends, which lost 4 bases and 2 bases, there was a span of 10 bases. The CDR3 is 13 residues long. Germline-derived CDR1 and CDR2 are SGHNT and YYREEE (reference sequence). The CDR3 region has the DNA TGTGCCAGCAGCCTAACTGCAACCTACGAGCAGTACTTC. The encoded protein is CASSLTATYEQYF.

This clone was seen once. The chain uses TRBV15 and TRBJ2-7, with 7 bases that match TRBD2. The CDR3 length is 15 residues. Germline loops: CDR1 LNHNV, CDR2 YYDKDF (reference sequence). Trimming cost V 4 bases and J 2 bases; bases outside gene matches: 8. CDR3 sequence (DNA): TGTGCCACCAGCAAACAAACCGGGACTACCTACGAGCAGTACTTC. Encoded protein: CATSKQTGTTYEQYF. The full variable domain, in which reference TRBV15 and TRBJ2-7 provide the parts outside the CDR3, is DAMVIQNPRYQVTQFGKPVTLSCSQTLNHNVMYWYQQKSSQAPKLLFHYYDKDFNNEADTPDNFQSRRPNTSFCFLDIRSPGLGDTAMYLCATSKQTGTTYEQYFGPGTRLTVT.

CDR3 bases: TGTGCCAGCAGTTTACAGGGTTTGCGGAACACCGGGGAGCTGTTTTTT. Amino acid sequence: CASSLQGLRNTGELFF. The V gene is TRBV7-9, the J gene TRBJ2-2; D possibly corresponds to TRBD1 (6 bases). The CDR3 is made up of 16 amino acids. The germline gives CDR1 SEHNR, CDR2 FQNEAQ (reference sequence). The V end lost 6 bases, the J end lost 1 base, and 15 bases lay between the germline ends.

The V gene is TRBV30, the J gene TRBJ1-1, with TRBD1 matching over 9 bases. Germline trimming cut 0 bases from V and 6 bases from J; bases unmatched to any gene: 5. Germline lookup yields CDR1 GTSNPN and CDR2 SVGIG (reference sequence). The CDR3 totals 14 residues. The CDR3 sequence: CAWSVGTGIPEAFF. The CDR3 DNA reads as TGTGCCTGGAGTGTCGGGACAGGGATACCTGAAGCTTTCTTT.